This T cell receptor beta chain was sequenced during a study of T cell changes during pregnancy in multiple sclerosis. The protocol was immunoSEQ multiplex PCR, while the TCRdb copy is restricted to in-frame clones and leaves out a portion. The sample carries around 69,000 clones, around 94% recorded once. This CDR3 has 18 residues. Germline assignment: CDR1 GTSNPN and CDR2 SVGIG (reference sequence). Trimming cost V 3 bases and J 10 bases; bases outside gene matches: 19. The sequence derives from a female donor in good health, enrolled as a control in a pregnancy study. The genes are TRBV30 and TRBJ2-1, with 12 bases that match TRBD2. The source material was peripheral blood, sampled in the third trimester of pregnancy. Written as DNA, the CDR3 is TGTGCCTGGAGCCTTTTACTGGCTAGCGGGGGGGCCTCTTACGAGCAGTTCTTC. It is translated as CAWSLLLASGGASYEQFF.